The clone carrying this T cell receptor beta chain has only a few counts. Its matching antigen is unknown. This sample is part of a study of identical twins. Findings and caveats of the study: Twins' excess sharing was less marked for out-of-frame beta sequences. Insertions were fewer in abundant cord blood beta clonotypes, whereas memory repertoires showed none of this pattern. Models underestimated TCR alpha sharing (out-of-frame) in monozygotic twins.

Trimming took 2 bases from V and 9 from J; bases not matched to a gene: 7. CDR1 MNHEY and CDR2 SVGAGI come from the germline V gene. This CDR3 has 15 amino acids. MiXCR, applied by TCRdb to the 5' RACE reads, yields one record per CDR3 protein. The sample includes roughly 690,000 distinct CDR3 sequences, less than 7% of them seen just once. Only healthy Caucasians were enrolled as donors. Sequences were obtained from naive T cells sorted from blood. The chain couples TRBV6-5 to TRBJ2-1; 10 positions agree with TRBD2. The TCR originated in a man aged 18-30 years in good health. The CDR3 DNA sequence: TGTGCCAGCAGTTACCCTAGCGGGAGATCGGCTGAGCAGTTCTTC. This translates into CASSYPSGRSAEQFF.